These 16 T cell receptor beta chains were sequenced from one sample in a study of cytomegalovirus exposure and HLA in healthy donors. The study ran its PCR with 60 Vbeta and 13 Jbeta primers. Profiling relied on immunoSEQ multiplex PCR, and the TCRdb table lists in-frame clones only, not all of them. The table records under 200,000 clones, approximately 81% of them present only once. The source material was PBMCs. The receptors shown here come from a woman in her late teens or twenties in good health and CMV-seronegative.

The chain couples TRBV4-1 to TRBJ1-4; D is unresolved. The CDR3 is 20 amino acids. Germline CDR1 is MGHRA and CDR2 is YSYEKL. Trimming took 6 bases from V and 3 from J, leaving 29 bases between them. CDR3 nucleotide sequence: TGCGCCAGCAGTCCGATAACCGTTTTCAAACCCGACTCCTCTAATGAAAAACTGTTTTTT. Translating gives CASSPITVFKPDSSNEKLFF.

The rearrangement uses TRBV29-1 and TRBJ2-1, with 9 bases aligning to TRBD2. CDR1 and CDR2 (germline): SQVTM, ANQGSEA. This CDR3 is 15 amino acids long. V lost 3 bases and J lost 3; bases outside the gene matches: 6. The CDR3 DNA is TGCAGCGTTGAGGGGCTAGCGGGAAACTACAATGAGCAGTTCTTC. Its translation is CSVEGLAGNYNEQFF.

J is TRBJ2-2 and V is TRBV11-2, with 8 bases lining up with TRBD1. J was trimmed by 4 bases and V by 0 bases; bases with no gene match: 7. This CDR3 spans 17 amino acids. The germline gives CDR1 SGHAT, CDR2 FQNNGV. CDR3 sequence reads: CASSLDGGQVGTGELFF. The CDR3 coding sequence is TGTGCCAGCAGCTTAGATGGGGGACAGGTTGGCACCGGGGAGCTGTTTTTT.

The CDR3 region has the DNA TGTGCCAGCAGCTTGGGGACCGGGACAGGGGTGGAAAAACTGTTTTTT. Translated: CASSLGTGTGVEKLFF. V and J are TRBV5-4 and TRBJ1-4; TRBD1 aligns across 10 bases. The CDR3 has 16 amino acids. The ends lost 0 bases at V and 8 bases at J; junction bases unmatched: 7. Germline values: CDR1 SGHNT, CDR2 YYREEE (reference sequence).

V is TRBV6-1 and J is TRBJ2-2, with D possibly being TRBD1 (6 bases). Germline CDR1 MNHNS, CDR2 SASEGT. This CDR3 comprises 15 residues. V shed 8 bases and J shed 2 bases, with 15 bases lying between them. The CDR3 loop reads CASARGPVNTGELFF. The CDR3 DNA reads as TGTGCCAGCGCCAGGGGTCCTGTCAACACCGGGGAGCTGTTTTTT.

CDR3 amino acids: CAISESMRSRRNGEQFF. The CDR3 coding sequence is TGTGCCATCAGTGAGTCGATGAGGAGTAGAAGGAATGGTGAGCAGTTCTTC. This chain uses TRBV10-3 with TRBJ2-1, with D hard to call. Germline loops: CDR1 ENHRY, CDR2 SYGVKD. V gave up 0 bases and J gave up 9 bases, with 21 bases separating them. CDR3 length: 17 amino acids.

V gene TRBV6-6 combines with J gene TRBJ1-6, with no clear D. The ends were cut back, 0 bases at V and 7 bases at J, with 7 bases in the middle. Looked up from germline, CDR1 is MNHNY and CDR2 is SVGAGI (reference sequence). CDR3 length: 14 amino acids. The CDR3 protein is CASSYSTPNSPLHF. The CDR3 DNA reads as TGTGCCAGCAGTTACTCTACACCGAATTCACCCCTCCACTTT.

This clone was seen only a few times. The rearrangement joins TRBV6-1 to TRBJ1-5; D may be TRBD1 (6 bases). V lost 8 bases and J lost 3, with 17 bases in between. CDR3 length equals 15 residues. CDR1 and CDR2 from the germline V gene are MNHNS and SASEGT. The CDR3 reads CASGRSDSYNQPQHF. The CDR3 region has the DNA TGTGCCAGCGGCCGATCGGACAGCTACAATCAGCCCCAGCATTTT.

For the CDR3, the DNA is TGTGCCAGCAGTGGAGGGACAGCAGCTAACTATGGCTACACCTTC. Translated, it gives CASSGGTAANYGYTF. This chain connects TRBV2 to TRBJ1-2; 7 bases are a match to TRBD1. CDR1 is SNHLY, CDR2 FYNNEI, per germline. The CDR3 extends over 15 amino acids. V was clipped by 4 bases and J by 0 bases; unmatched bases: 5.

V and J are TRBV6-5 and TRBJ2-7; the match to TRBD2 covers 12 bases. The CDR3 covers 15 residues. Trimming took 6 bases from V and 2 from J; bases not matched to a gene: 5. Germline V gene sequence: CDR1 MNHEY, CDR2 SVGAGI. DNA for the CDR3: TGTGCCAGCAGGTATCTAGCGGGAGGGACCTACGAGCAGTACTTC. It specifies CASRYLAGGTYEQYF.

The genes are TRBV10-2 and TRBJ2-7; D is uncertain. This CDR3 spans 12 amino acids. V lost 2 bases, J lost 2 bases, and 4 bases lay in between. Germline-derived CDR1 and CDR2 are WSHSY and SAAADI. CDR3 sequence reads: CASSEGAYEQYF. The DNA for the CDR3 is TGCGCCAGCAGTGAGGGAGCCTACGAGCAGTACTTC.

V is TRBV30 and J is TRBJ1-2; D is perhaps TRBD1 (6 bases). This CDR3 spans 18 amino acids. Trimming shortened V by 1 base and J by 4 bases, and 25 bases separated the two germline ends. Per the germline V gene, CDR1 is GTSNPN and CDR2 is SVGIG (reference sequence). The CDR3 nucleotides are TGTGCCTGGAGTGAGTCATTAGGGAGACAGGAATTTACCTATGGCTACACCTTC. Protein sequence: CAWSESLGRQEFTYGYTF.

The chain joins TRBV28 to TRBJ2-3, with 11 bases that match TRBD2. Germline values: CDR1 MDHEN, CDR2 SYDVKM. V shed 3 bases, J shed 7 bases, and the junction held 3 bases outside the gene matches. CDR3 size: 14 residues. CDR3 loop: CASSFIAGGYTQYF. CDR3 nucleotides: TGTGCCAGCAGTTTCATAGCGGGAGGGTATACGCAGTATTTT.

This clone was counted a single time. CDR3 bases: TGTGCCAGCAGTTTAGGCAGGTTGAACACTGAAGCTTTCTTT. Translated: CASSLGRLNTEAFF. V usage is TRBV6-5 and J usage is TRBJ1-1; D is uncertain. The CDR3 has 14 residues. Looked up from germline, CDR1 is MNHEY and CDR2 is SVGAGI. Trimming pared 4 bases from V and 0 bases from J, leaving 9 bases between.

The chain carries TRBV5-4 and TRBJ2-1; 15 nucleotides align to TRBD2. The V and J ends lost 3 bases and 12 bases, in that order; junction bases with no gene match: 7. Germline CDR1 is SGHNT and CDR2 is YYREEE (reference sequence). This CDR3 region has 15 residues. The CDR3: CASSSGLAGGVAQFF. The CDR3 DNA reads as TGTGCCAGCAGCTCCGGACTAGCGGGAGGGGTAGCGCAGTTCTTC.

This clone was observed a single time. Other DNA sequences in the sample encode the same CDR3. The genes are TRBV9 and TRBJ2-1; no reliable D call. V was shortened by 0 bases and J by 6 bases, with 4 bases between the two germline ends. The CDR3 has 12 residues. The germline CDR1 and CDR2 sequences are SGDLS and YYNGEE. DNA of the CDR3: TGTGCCAGCAGCGTAGGTAGCAATGAGCAGTTCTTC. It encodes CASSVGSNEQFF.